The clone carrying this TCR beta chain has a handful of counts. The antigen is unknown. The sample originates from a study of T cell repertoires in cytomegalovirus infection. About the study: Based on public TCR beta signatures, there were indications of CMV infection and of a matching HLA type.

Study-wide results and limits: Within the response measured ex vivo, HLA-C-restricted CMV-specific TCR beta clonotypes were dominant.

Trimming took 2 bases from V and 2 from J, leaving 4 bases between them. Germline V gene data show CDR1 as WSHSY and CDR2 as SAAADI. This CDR3 contains 13 residues. TCRdb re-called the reads through MiXCR, storing one row per CDR3 protein. The table includes more than 150,000 distinct CDR3 sequences, roughly a fifth detected once. The sequenced material came from PBMCs. This clonotype originated in a human donor in good health (CMV status not recorded). Some clones in this sample may be carry-over from other donors' samples. V usage is TRBV10-2 and J usage is TRBJ1-5; D is unresolved. The CDR3 bases are TGCGCCAGCAGTGAGAGGGGCAATCAGCCCCAGCATTTT. Amino acids: CASSERGNQPQHF.